The 25 T cell receptor beta chains in this list originate from one sample, sequenced in a study of T cell changes during pregnancy in multiple sclerosis. Sequencing was performed with immunoSEQ multiplex PCR; in TCRdb, only in-frame clones are kept and a portion is missing. The table has approximately 100,000 clones, about nine tenths seen once; the top ten hold around 3.5%. The specimen comprised peripheral blood, sampled after pregnancy. The origin of the receptors is a female donor with multiple sclerosis, enrolled in a pregnancy study.

The chain employs TRBV5-1 and TRBJ2-5; TRBD1 is a possible D gene (6 bases). The CDR3 sequence is 15 residues long. Germline lookup yields CDR1 SGHRS and CDR2 YFSETQ. V dropped 0 bases and J dropped 5 bases, with 14 bases sitting between them. CDR3 amino acids: CASSLAGAVGETQYF. DNA for the CDR3: TGCGCCAGCAGCTTGGCAGGGGCAGTCGGGGAGACCCAGTACTTC.

The V call is TRBV6-9, the J call TRBJ2-7, with D possibly TRBD1 on 6 matching bases. The CDR3 is 15 residues long. The V end lost 4 bases, the J end lost 3 bases, and 16 bases lay between the germline ends. The germline CDR1 and CDR2 sequences are MNHGY and SVAAGI. The CDR3 protein is CASSFGQRSIYEQYF. The CDR3 DNA reads TGTGCCAGCAGTTTTGGACAGAGGTCCATCTACGAGCAGTACTTC.

This sequence joins TRBV5-1 and TRBJ2-1, with 7 positions matching TRBD2. V lost 1 base and J lost 2; bases outside the gene matches: 6. Germline-derived CDR1 and CDR2 are SGHRS and YFSETQ. The CDR3 consists of 16 residues. CDR3 in amino acids: CASSLISGMTYNEQFF. DNA for the CDR3: TGCGCCAGCAGCTTGATAAGCGGGATGACCTACAATGAGCAGTTCTTC.

This chain joins TRBV7-8 and TRBJ2-5; TRBD2 is a possible D gene (5 bases). There are 12 residues in the CDR3. Trimming left V 7 bases short and J 1 base short, with 7 bases between. CDR1 SGHVS and CDR2 FQNEAQ come from the germline V gene. The CDR3: CASIGVQETQYF. The CDR3 DNA reads as TGTGCCAGCATCGGGGTCCAAGAGACCCAGTACTTC.

This clone appeared once. V and J are TRBV25-1 and TRBJ2-7, with 7 positions matching TRBD1. Germline values: CDR1 MGHDK, CDR2 SYGVNS. V was pared by 4 bases and J by 4 bases, with 7 bases of the junction left unmatched. This CDR3 is built from 14 residues. CDR3 region: CASSVGTDVYEQYF. CDR3 DNA sequence: TGTGCCAGCAGTGTTGGGACAGACGTTTACGAGCAGTACTTC.

The CDR3 DNA reads as TGTGCCAGCAGTGGGGGTTTGGCAGGGGTTACCTACGAGCAGTACTTC. Its translation is CASSGGLAGVTYEQYF. The chain uses TRBV6-1 and TRBJ2-7; tentative D call: TRBD1 (6 bases). This CDR3 has 16 residues. Germline V gene sequence: CDR1 MNHNS, CDR2 SASEGT. Trimming cost V 4 bases and J 2 bases, with 18 bases left between them.

The rearrangement links TRBV16 to TRBJ2-7, with TRBD2 identical over 12 bases. The CDR3 sequence is 15 residues long. V dropped 3 bases and J dropped 2; count of bases not matched to a gene: 2. In germline, CDR1 is KGHSY, CDR2 FQNENV. The CDR3 sequence: CASSHTSGGTYEQYF. CDR3 nucleotides: TGTGCCAGCAGCCATACTAGCGGGGGGACCTACGAGCAGTACTTC.

J is TRBJ2-1 and V is TRBV5-6; weak D call: TRBD1 (6 bases). The CDR3 is made up of 16 amino acids. Trimming pared 0 bases from V and 6 bases from J, leaving 16 bases between. Germline lookup yields CDR1 SGHDT and CDR2 YYEEEE. CDR3 bases: TGTGCCAGCAGCTTGGTGGGGGCAGGACTGATCAATGAGCAGTTCTTC. Protein: CASSLVGAGLINEQFF.

This clone has just a few counts. The rearrangement joins TRBV19 to TRBJ1-1; no definite D call. In germline, CDR1 is LNHDA, CDR2 SQIVND (reference sequence). V was pared by 11 bases and J by 7 bases, with 14 bases between. The CDR3 loop spans 11 amino acids. The CDR3 DNA follows: TGTGCCGTCTGGGCTTATGGTGAAGCTTTCTTT. Its translation: CAVWAYGEAFF.

V usage is TRBV6-1 and J usage is TRBJ2-3; 8 positions agree with TRBD2. The CDR3 totals 15 residues. Losses at the gene ends were 8 bases for V and 4 bases for J; bases not matched to a gene: 11. Germline V lookup: CDR1 MNHNS, CDR2 SASEGT. The CDR3 DNA follows: TGTGCCAGCGGTGGTACGACTAGCGATGCAGATACGCAGTATTTT. Protein: CASGGTTSDADTQYF.

This chain links TRBV5-4 with TRBJ2-7; D unresolved. Germline CDR1 and CDR2: SGHNT and YYREEE (reference sequence). The CDR3 loop spans 11 amino acids. Trimming removed 2 bases at V and 6 bases at J, with 6 bases between. The CDR3 sequence is CASSFNSEQYF. CDR3 in DNA: TGTGCCAGCAGCTTCAACTCCGAGCAGTACTTC. Filled out from reference TRBV5-4 and TRBJ2-7, the complete variable domain reads ETGVTQSPTHLIKTRGQQVTLRCSSQSGHNTVSWYQQALGQGPQFIFQYYREEENGRGNFPPRFSGLQFPNYSSELNVNALELDDSALYLCASSFNSEQYFGPGTRLTVT.

This sequence joins TRBV19 and TRBJ2-3; 7 positions match TRBD1. J lost 4 bases, V lost 8 bases, and 9 bases had no gene match. This CDR3 comprises 14 residues. The germline V gene has CDR1 LNHDA and CDR2 SQIVND (reference sequence). DNA of the CDR3: TGTGCCAGTGGTACAGGGGATTGGCCAGATACGCAGTATTTT. It is translated as CASGTGDWPDTQYF.

The CDR3 loop reads CASSPRENYGYTF. The CDR3 DNA follows: TGTGCCAGCAGCCCCAGGGAAAACTATGGCTACACCTTC. J is TRBJ1-2 and V is TRBV6-6, with D perhaps TRBD1 (5 bases). The CDR3 extends over 13 amino acids. The V end was cut by 6 bases, the J end by 2 bases, with 10 bases between. Germline V gives CDR1 MNHNY, CDR2 SVGAGI (reference sequence).

The V gene is TRBV19, the J gene TRBJ2-5, with unresolved D. The length of the CDR3 is 13 residues. Germline V gene sequence: CDR1 LNHDA, CDR2 SQIVND (reference sequence). Trimming cost V 3 bases and J 5 bases, with 10 bases left between them. As DNA, the CDR3 is TGTGCCAGTAGTATTGGAGATCTGGAGACCCAGTACTTC. This codes for CASSIGDLETQYF. The whole variable domain, remainder taken from reference TRBV19 and TRBJ2-5, is DGGITQSPKYLFRKEGQNVTLSCEQNLNHDAMYWYRQDPGQGLRLIYYSQIVNDFQKGDIAEGYSVSREKKESFPLTVTSAQKNPTAFYLCASSIGDLETQYFGPGTRLLVL.

This sequence joins TRBV28 and TRBJ1-2; the D gene is possibly TRBD1 (6 bases). The CDR3 runs to 14 residues. Germline lookup yields CDR1 MDHEN and CDR2 SYDVKM. Trimming cost V 4 bases and J 7 bases, with 16 bases left between them. CDR3 protein: CASSSGGGARGYTF. In nucleotides, the CDR3 is TGTGCCAGCAGTTCTGGCGGGGGGGCTCGTGGCTACACCTTC.

The chain combines TRBV11-2 with TRBJ2-2, with a weak D call TRBD2 (5 bases). CDR3 length equals 16 residues. With 2 bases removed from V and 5 bases from J, the gap between germline ends came to 15 bases. Germline-derived CDR1 and CDR2 are SGHAT and FQNNGV. The CDR3 spells CASSLLLLVGTGELFF. The CDR3 DNA follows: TGTGCCAGCAGCTTACTTTTACTAGTCGGGACCGGGGAGCTGTTTTTT.

V is TRBV5-1 and J is TRBJ1-5; D uncertain. Germline CDR1 and CDR2: SGHRS and YFSETQ. The CDR3 spans 14 residues. The ends were cut back, 0 bases at V and 3 bases at J, with 7 bases in the middle. Here the CDR3 DNA reads TGCGCCAGCAGCTTGGACGGGATCAATCAGCCCCAGCATTTT. Protein: CASSLDGINQPQHF. Variable domain in full (rest from reference TRBV5-1 and TRBJ1-5): KAGVTQTPRYLIKTRGQQVTLSCSPISGHRSVSWYQQTPGQGLQFLFEYFSETQRNKGNFPGRFSGRQFSNSRSEMNVSTLELGDSALYLCASSLDGINQPQHFGDGTRLSIL.

The chain is built from TRBV15 and TRBJ2-5, with 8 positions matching TRBD2. The length of the CDR3 is 17 residues. Germline V lookup: CDR1 LNHNV, CDR2 YYDKDF (reference sequence). Germline trimming cut 0 bases from V and 0 bases from J; bases unmatched to any gene: 6. The CDR3 protein is CATSRDYGGGHQETQYF. DNA of the CDR3: TGTGCCACCAGCAGAGATTATGGCGGGGGGCACCAAGAGACCCAGTACTTC.

A note on this clone: Sequence at one end of the junction differs from germline and may be a read error. The chain carries TRBV7-3 and TRBJ2-2; D gene unclear. The CDR3 sequence is 13 residues long. Germline V gives CDR1 SGHTA, CDR2 FQGTGA. For the CDR3, the DNA is TGTGCCAGCAGTTTAAGCGCATCAGGGGAGCTGTTTTTT. Residues: CASSLSASGELFF.

The chain is built from TRBV5-6 and TRBJ1-3; tentatively, D is TRBD1 (5 bases). The CDR3 consists of 13 residues. V was shortened by 4 bases and J by 4 bases, with 9 bases between the two germline ends. The germline V gene encodes CDR1 SGHDT and CDR2 YYEEEE. CDR3 amino acids: CASSVGGGNTIYF. The DNA of the CDR3 is TGTGCCAGCAGCGTCGGGGGGGGAAACACCATATATTTT.

J is TRBJ1-2 and V is TRBV27; D unclear. V lost 2 bases and J 3 bases, leaving 16 bases between the germline ends. CDR3 length equals 16 residues. CDR1 is MNHEY and CDR2 is SMNVEV in the germline V gene (reference sequence). CDR3 amino acids: CASSLNGQRYYYGYTF. The DNA for the CDR3 is TGTGCCAGCAGTTTAAATGGCCAGCGCTATTACTATGGCTACACCTTC.

The chain combines TRBV10-3 with TRBJ1-1; TRBD1 agrees at 8 bases. Germline V gene sequence: CDR1 ENHRY, CDR2 SYGVKD. Unmatched junction bases numbered 4, after V lost 6 bases and J lost 4 bases. The CDR3 loop spans 13 amino acids. The CDR3 loop is CAISPGGTTEAFF. As DNA, the CDR3 is TGTGCCATCAGCCCAGGGGGCACCACTGAAGCTTTCTTT.

This clone was found once. V gene TRBV5-6 combines with J gene TRBJ1-1; D is ambiguous. Germline lookup yields CDR1 SGHDT and CDR2 YYEEEE. Trimming took 0 bases from V and 0 from J, leaving 6 bases between them. The CDR3 runs 14 residues. The CDR3: CASSLGGMNTEAFF. DNA for the CDR3: TGTGCCAGCAGCTTGGGAGGGATGAACACTGAAGCTTTCTTT.

This clone has a single count. The rearrangement joins TRBV2 to TRBJ1-4; 10 bases match TRBD1. The CDR3 length is 15 residues. J gave up 8 bases and V 6 bases, and 9 bases lay outside the gene matches. Germline V gene sequence: CDR1 SNHLY, CDR2 FYNNEI. CDR3 amino acids: CASSVTGTGVEKLFF. Written as DNA, the CDR3 is TGTGCCAGCAGCGTAACCGGGACAGGGGTAGAAAAACTGTTTTTT.

The chain employs TRBV5-8 and TRBJ2-3; 7 bases fit TRBD2. Germline V gene sequence: CDR1 SGHTS, CDR2 YDEGEE. The CDR3 sequence is 19 residues long. After removal of 6 bases from V and 1 base from J, the junction contained 20 bases not matched to a gene. The CDR3 protein is CASTPSEQETREGTDTQYF. DNA for the CDR3: TGTGCCAGCACCCCTTCCGAACAGGAGACTCGGGAGGGCACAGATACGCAGTATTTT.